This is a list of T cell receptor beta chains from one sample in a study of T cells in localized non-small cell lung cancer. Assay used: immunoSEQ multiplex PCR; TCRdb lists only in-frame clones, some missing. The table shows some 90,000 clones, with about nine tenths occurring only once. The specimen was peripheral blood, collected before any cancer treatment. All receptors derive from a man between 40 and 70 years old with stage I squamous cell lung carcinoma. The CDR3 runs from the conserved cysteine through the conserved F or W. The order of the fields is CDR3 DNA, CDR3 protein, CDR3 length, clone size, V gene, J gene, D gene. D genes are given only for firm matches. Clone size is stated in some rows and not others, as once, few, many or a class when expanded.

CDR3 DNA: TGTGCCTGGAGTGCCCCCCGACCTAGCAATCAGCCCCAGCATTTT
CDR3 protein: CAWSAPRPSNQPQHF
CDR3 length: 15
clone size: once
V gene: TRBV30
J gene: TRBJ1-5
D gene: NA

CDR3 DNA: TGCAGCGTTGAAGGTCCGGGGGCTCGGGAGCAGTACTTC
CDR3 protein: CSVEGPGAREQYF
CDR3 length: 13
clone size: NA
V gene: TRBV29-1
J gene: TRBJ2-7
D gene: NA

CDR3 DNA: TGTGCCTGGAGTGAAGCGGGGGTTGAAGCTTTCTTT
CDR3 protein: CAWSEAGVEAFF
CDR3 length: 12
clone size: few
V gene: TRBV30
J gene: TRBJ1-1
D gene: NA

CDR3 DNA: TGTGCCAGCAGGGCCCCGTCCACAAGCACAGATACGCAGTATTTT
CDR3 protein: CASRAPSTSTDTQYF
CDR3 length: 15
clone size: NA
V gene: TRBV2
J gene: TRBJ2-3
D gene: NA

CDR3 DNA: TGCGCCAGCAGCCTGACAGGGGGAAAGGGTGGCTACACCTTC
CDR3 protein: CASSLTGGKGGYTF
CDR3 length: 14
clone size: NA
V gene: TRBV4-1
J gene: TRBJ1-2
D gene: TRBD1

CDR3 DNA: TGTGCCAGCCTCAAGAACTTGGGACAGGGGTTTGAGACCCAGTACTTC
CDR3 protein: CASLKNLGQGFETQYF
CDR3 length: 16
clone size: NA
V gene: TRBV7-9
J gene: TRBJ2-5
D gene: TRBD1

CDR3 DNA: TGTGCCAGCAGCCTCAGTCCGGACATTCTCCACGTCCTGACTTTC
CDR3 protein: CASSLSPDILHVLTF
CDR3 length: 15
clone size: once
V gene: TRBV4-2
J gene: TRBJ2-6
D gene: NA

CDR3 DNA: TGCGCCAGCAGCGGGACAGGGAGAAATTACGAGCAGTACTTC
CDR3 protein: CASSGTGRNYEQYF
CDR3 length: 14
clone size: NA
V gene: TRBV5-1
J gene: TRBJ2-7
D gene: TRBD1

CDR3 DNA: TGCGCCAGCAGCGGATTATCCGGGACTAGCGGTCCCACCAGCTCCTACAATGAGCAGTTCTTC
CDR3 protein: CASSGLSGTSGPTSSYNEQFF
CDR3 length: 21
clone size: NA
V gene: TRBV5-1
J gene: TRBJ2-1
D gene: TRBD2

CDR3 DNA: TGTGCCAGCAGCGTTTCCCCAGGGGGGGGGACACGGACAGATACGCAGTATTTT
CDR3 protein: CASSVSPGGGTRTDTQYF
CDR3 length: 18
clone size: NA
V gene: TRBV9
J gene: TRBJ2-3
D gene: NA

CDR3 DNA: TGCGCCAGCAGTGGCCCCATCGGGCGCACAGATACGCAGTATTTT
CDR3 protein: CASSGPIGRTDTQYF
CDR3 length: 15
clone size: NA
V gene: TRBV10-1
J gene: TRBJ2-3
D gene: NA

CDR3 DNA: TGTGCCAGTAGTCCCGAGGGACCCCGCGGGGAGCAGTTCTTC
CDR3 protein: CASSPEGPRGEQFF
CDR3 length: 14
clone size: NA
V gene: TRBV19
J gene: TRBJ2-1
D gene: NA

CDR3 DNA: TGTGCCAGCAGGGATACAGGGGGGAGCTATGGCTACACCTTC
CDR3 protein: CASRDTGGSYGYTF
CDR3 length: 14
clone size: NA
V gene: TRBV6-5
J gene: TRBJ1-2
D gene: TRBD1

CDR3 DNA: TGCGCCAGCAGCTTTGGACAGGGGCTTCCCACAGATACGCAGTATTTT
CDR3 protein: CASSFGQGLPTDTQYF
CDR3 length: 16
clone size: NA
V gene: TRBV5-1
J gene: TRBJ2-3
D gene: TRBD1

CDR3 DNA: TGTGCCAGCAGTTACAGGGTCCCGGGGGAGACAGATACGCAGTATTTT
CDR3 protein: CASSYRVPGETDTQYF
CDR3 length: 16
clone size: NA
V gene: TRBV6-5
J gene: TRBJ2-3
D gene: NA

CDR3 DNA: TGTGCCAGCAGCTTGTCGGGGGCGGGGGAAAAACTGTTTTTT
CDR3 protein: CASSLSGAGEKLFF
CDR3 length: 14
clone size: NA
V gene: TRBV5-8
J gene: TRBJ1-4
D gene: NA

CDR3 DNA: TGTGCCAGCAGCTTAGTTCGGGACAGTACCTACAATGAGCAGTTCTTC
CDR3 protein: CASSLVRDSTYNEQFF
CDR3 length: 16
clone size: NA
V gene: TRBV7-9
J gene: TRBJ2-1
D gene: TRBD1

CDR3 DNA: TGCGCCAGCAGCCAAGATACAGGCAGTTGGGGCACCATATATTTT
CDR3 protein: CASSQDTGSWGTIYF
CDR3 length: 15
clone size: NA
V gene: TRBV4-1
J gene: TRBJ1-3
D gene: NA

CDR3 DNA: TGTGCCAGCAGTTTCCGGACAGGATCCTACGAGCAGTACTTC
CDR3 protein: CASSFRTGSYEQYF
CDR3 length: 14
clone size: NA
V gene: TRBV6-5
J gene: TRBJ2-7
D gene: TRBD1

CDR3 DNA: TGTGCCATCAGTGACCCCGGGATGGTTAATCAGCCCCAGCATTTT
CDR3 protein: CAISDPGMVNQPQHF
CDR3 length: 15
clone size: NA
V gene: TRBV10-3
J gene: TRBJ1-5
D gene: NA

CDR3 DNA: TGTGCCAGCAGCTTCTGGGACCGAGCCTACGAGCAGTACTTC
CDR3 protein: CASSFWDRAYEQYF
CDR3 length: 14
clone size: NA
V gene: TRBV7-9
J gene: TRBJ2-7
D gene: NA

CDR3 DNA: TGTGCCAGCAGCTTCAGTAAGGGCAATGGCTACACCTTC
CDR3 protein: CASSFSKGNGYTF
CDR3 length: 13
clone size: once
V gene: TRBV7-2
J gene: TRBJ1-2
D gene: NA

CDR3 DNA: TGTGCCACCTCGATGGGGGACAGGGGAAAGAATCAGCCCCAGCATTTT
CDR3 protein: CATSMGDRGKNQPQHF
CDR3 length: 16
clone size: few
V gene: TRBV27
J gene: TRBJ1-5
D gene: TRBD1

CDR3 DNA: TGTGCCAGCTCATTCGACAGGGGAACAGGGATAGCTTTCTTT
CDR3 protein: CASSFDRGTGIAFF
CDR3 length: 14
clone size: NA
V gene: TRBV18
J gene: TRBJ1-1
D gene: TRBD1

CDR3 DNA: TGTGCCAGCAGACAGAGGGCGTCCTCTGGAAACACCATATATTTT
CDR3 protein: CASRQRASSGNTIYF
CDR3 length: 15
clone size: NA
V gene: TRBV6-5
J gene: TRBJ1-3
D gene: NA

CDR3 DNA: TGTGCCAGCAGCTTCGAGATGAACACTGAAGCTTTCTTT
CDR3 protein: CASSFEMNTEAFF
CDR3 length: 13
clone size: NA
V gene: TRBV7-2
J gene: TRBJ1-1
D gene: NA

CDR3 DNA: TGTGCCAGCAGTAAACAGGGGCTCCATGGCTACACCTTC
CDR3 protein: CASSKQGLHGYTF
CDR3 length: 13
clone size: NA
V gene: TRBV6-1
J gene: TRBJ1-2
D gene: TRBD1

CDR3 DNA: TGTGCCAGCAGCCAAGCCCTGAGACGCAAGAGCGCTAACTATGGCTACACCTTC
CDR3 protein: CASSQALRRKSANYGYTF
CDR3 length: 18
clone size: NA
V gene: TRBV4-2
J gene: TRBJ1-2
D gene: NA

CDR3 DNA: TGTGCCAGCAGTTTAGGGGACAGGGGGCGGGGCACTGAAGCTTTCTTT
CDR3 protein: CASSLGDRGRGTEAFF
CDR3 length: 16
clone size: NA
V gene: TRBV27
J gene: TRBJ1-1
D gene: TRBD1

CDR3 DNA: TGTGCCAGCAGCTTAGATGGCGGGGCGGAACGTGGTACGCAGTATTTT
CDR3 protein: CASSLDGGAERGTQYF
CDR3 length: 16
clone size: NA
V gene: TRBV11-2
J gene: TRBJ2-3
D gene: NA

CDR3 DNA: TGTGCCAGCAGCCAAGATCGGGGGGACAACACTGAAGCTTTCTTT
CDR3 protein: CASSQDRGDNTEAFF
CDR3 length: 15
clone size: NA
V gene: TRBV4-2
J gene: TRBJ1-1
D gene: NA

CDR3 DNA: TGCGCCAGCAGCGGCCGGACAGGGGGCCCTAGCACAGATACGCAGTATTTT
CDR3 protein: CASSGRTGGPSTDTQYF
CDR3 length: 17
clone size: NA
V gene: TRBV5-1
J gene: TRBJ2-3
D gene: TRBD1

CDR3 DNA: TGTGCCAGCAGCCCCCAGACAGGGGGTGGGACTGAAGCTTTCTTT
CDR3 protein: CASSPQTGGGTEAFF
CDR3 length: 15
clone size: once
V gene: TRBV9
J gene: TRBJ1-1
D gene: TRBD1

CDR3 DNA: TGTGCTAGTGGGCACAGGGAATTGGGCTATGGCTACACCTTC
CDR3 protein: CASGHRELGYGYTF
CDR3 length: 14
clone size: NA
V gene: TRBV12-5
J gene: TRBJ1-2
D gene: NA

CDR3 DNA: TGTGCCAGCAGCCGAATGCAGGGCACAGATACGCAGTATTTT
CDR3 protein: CASSRMQGTDTQYF
CDR3 length: 14
clone size: NA
V gene: TRBV7-6
J gene: TRBJ2-3
D gene: NA

CDR3 DNA: TGTGCCAGCAGTTCCCGGGGAGGGGCGGATGAAAAACTGTTTTTT
CDR3 protein: CASSSRGGADEKLFF
CDR3 length: 15
clone size: NA
V gene: TRBV28
J gene: TRBJ1-4
D gene: NA

CDR3 DNA: TGTGCCAGCAGCTTCGACAGCAGGGGCACCGGGGAGCTGTTTTTT
CDR3 protein: CASSFDSRGTGELFF
CDR3 length: 15
clone size: NA
V gene: TRBV5-6
J gene: TRBJ2-2
D gene: NA

CDR3 DNA: TGTGCCAGCAGTGGGGACAGACTATTCTACAATGAGCAGTTCTTC
CDR3 protein: CASSGDRLFYNEQFF
CDR3 length: 15
clone size: NA
V gene: TRBV6-5
J gene: TRBJ2-1
D gene: TRBD1

CDR3 DNA: TGTGCCAGCAGCTGGGCGGGGACAGGCGAAGCTTTCTTT
CDR3 protein: CASSWAGTGEAFF
CDR3 length: 13
clone size: NA
V gene: TRBV7-9
J gene: TRBJ1-1
D gene: TRBD1

CDR3 DNA: TGTGCCAGCAGCCCCCAGGGTCCAGATACGCAGTATTTT
CDR3 protein: CASSPQGPDTQYF
CDR3 length: 13
clone size: NA
V gene: TRBV11-2
J gene: TRBJ2-3
D gene: NA

CDR3 DNA: TGTGCCAGCAGTTGGGTGGTCACAGATACGCAGTATTTT
CDR3 protein: CASSWVVTDTQYF
CDR3 length: 13
clone size: NA
V gene: TRBV28
J gene: TRBJ2-3
D gene: NA

CDR3 DNA: TGCAGCGTTGAAGGCGCGATGGGGGCCAACGTCCTGACTTTC
CDR3 protein: CSVEGAMGANVLTF
CDR3 length: 14
clone size: NA
V gene: TRBV29-1
J gene: TRBJ2-6
D gene: NA

CDR3 DNA: TGTGCCAGCTCACCACGGACAGGGGGTTACTACGAGCAGTACTTC
CDR3 protein: CASSPRTGGYYEQYF
CDR3 length: 15
clone size: NA
V gene: TRBV18
J gene: TRBJ2-7
D gene: TRBD1

CDR3 DNA: TGTGCCAGCAGTTTCCCACACAGGAATGGGGCCCTCCACTTT
CDR3 protein: CASSFPHRNGALHF
CDR3 length: 14
clone size: few
V gene: TRBV28
J gene: TRBJ1-6
D gene: NA

CDR3 DNA: TGTGCCAGCAGCAAAACCCCACACACAGGATCTAACACTGAAGCTTTCTTT
CDR3 protein: CASSKTPHTGSNTEAFF
CDR3 length: 17
clone size: NA
V gene: TRBV21-1
J gene: TRBJ1-1
D gene: NA

CDR3 DNA: TGTGCCAGCAGCTGGAGGCAGAACACTGAAGCTTTCTTT
CDR3 protein: CASSWRQNTEAFF
CDR3 length: 13
clone size: few
V gene: TRBV5-4
J gene: TRBJ1-1
D gene: NA

CDR3 DNA: TGTGCCAGCAGCTCCGTCATTAGGGGAATGGTCGTGAGGAACACTGAAGCTTTCTTT
CDR3 protein: CASSSVIRGMVVRNTEAFF
CDR3 length: 19
clone size: NA
V gene: TRBV7-2
J gene: TRBJ1-1
D gene: NA

CDR3 DNA: TGTGCCAGCAGCCATACAGTGATCGCCTACGAGCAGTACTTC
CDR3 protein: CASSHTVIAYEQYF
CDR3 length: 14
clone size: NA
V gene: TRBV7-8
J gene: TRBJ2-7
D gene: NA

CDR3 DNA: TGTGCCACCAGCAGAGATATAGGGTATTCCTCTGGAAACACCATATATTTT
CDR3 protein: CATSRDIGYSSGNTIYF
CDR3 length: 17
clone size: NA
V gene: TRBV15
J gene: TRBJ1-3
D gene: NA

CDR3 DNA: TGTGCCAGCAGCTCTACGGCGGGGGGAAGAGGGGAGACCCAGTACTTC
CDR3 protein: CASSSTAGGRGETQYF
CDR3 length: 16
clone size: NA
V gene: TRBV11-2
J gene: TRBJ2-5
D gene: TRBD2